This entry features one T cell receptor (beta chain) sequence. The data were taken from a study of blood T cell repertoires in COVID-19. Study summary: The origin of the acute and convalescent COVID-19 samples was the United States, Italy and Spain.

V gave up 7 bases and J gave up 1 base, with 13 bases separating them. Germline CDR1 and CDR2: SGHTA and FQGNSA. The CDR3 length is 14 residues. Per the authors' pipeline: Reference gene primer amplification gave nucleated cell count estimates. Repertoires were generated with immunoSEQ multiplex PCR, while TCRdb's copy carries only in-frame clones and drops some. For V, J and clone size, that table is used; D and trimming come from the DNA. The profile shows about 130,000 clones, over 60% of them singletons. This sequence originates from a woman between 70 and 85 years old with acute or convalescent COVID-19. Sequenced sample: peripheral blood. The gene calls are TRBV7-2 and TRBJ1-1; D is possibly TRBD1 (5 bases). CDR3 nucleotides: TGTGCCAGCATCCCAAATCAGGGGAACACTGAAGCTTTCTTT. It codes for CASIPNQGNTEAFF.